The entry that follows covers one TCR beta chain sequence. Its antigen remains unidentified. This entry comes from a study of CD8 T cells in ankylosing spondylitis. Study-wide points: Researchers reportedly found disease-linked clones significantly enriched in matched ankylosing spondylitis synovial fluid. What seemed typical of ankylosing spondylitis blood was a TCR beta motif built from under 10 highly homologous variants. Peripheral blood samples showed relatively rare disease-linked clones, and these clones were CD8+.

Each TCR beta library was made by quantitative 5'-RACE that incorporated molecular barcodes. MiXCR, run by TCRdb on the 5' RACE reads, gives a single entry per CDR3 protein. The sample lists hundreds of thousands of distinct CDR3 sequences; 10% to 15% were seen once. This clonotype was sampled from a male donor with ankylosing spondylitis. The specimen sequenced was blood, either unsorted or a sorted T cell fraction (not recorded which).

The CDR3 DNA sequence: TGTGCCAGCAGCCCCGAGTTCTATAGCAATCAGCCCCAGCATTTT. Translating it yields CASSPEFYSNQPQHF. The chain carries TRBV7-2 and TRBJ1-5; D not resolved. Trimming removed 5 bases at V and 0 bases at J, with 11 bases between. Germline-derived CDR1 and CDR2 are SGHTA and FQGNSA. The CDR3 totals 15 residues.